This TCR beta chain was observed in a study of blood T cell repertoires in COVID-19. Looking at the study overall: Sources were T cells, B-cell-depleted T cells, or PBMCs; the material itself was cDNA or gDNA.

A single count supports this clone. Original processing methods: Estimated nucleated cell counts came from reference gene primer amplification. This table comes from immunoSEQ multiplex PCR, and its TCRdb copy is limited to in-frame clones, with some not included. That table is the source of V, J and clone size, and D and trimming were worked out from the DNA. The data contain approximately 350,000 clones, more than 75% of them singletons. Germline V lookup: CDR1 MNHNY, CDR2 SVGAGI (reference sequence). V shed 0 bases and J 6 bases; nucleotides not matched to a gene: 2. The CDR3 loop spans 14 amino acids.

J is TRBJ1-1 and V is TRBV6-6; TRBD1 matches 9 bases. The sequencing sample was made of peripheral blood. The clonotype comes from a woman between 18 and 30 years old who had recovered from COVID-19. The CDR3 nucleotides are TGTGCCAGCAGTTACTCGGGACAGGGTCCTGAAGCTTTCTTT. Its translation is CASSYSGQGPEAFF.